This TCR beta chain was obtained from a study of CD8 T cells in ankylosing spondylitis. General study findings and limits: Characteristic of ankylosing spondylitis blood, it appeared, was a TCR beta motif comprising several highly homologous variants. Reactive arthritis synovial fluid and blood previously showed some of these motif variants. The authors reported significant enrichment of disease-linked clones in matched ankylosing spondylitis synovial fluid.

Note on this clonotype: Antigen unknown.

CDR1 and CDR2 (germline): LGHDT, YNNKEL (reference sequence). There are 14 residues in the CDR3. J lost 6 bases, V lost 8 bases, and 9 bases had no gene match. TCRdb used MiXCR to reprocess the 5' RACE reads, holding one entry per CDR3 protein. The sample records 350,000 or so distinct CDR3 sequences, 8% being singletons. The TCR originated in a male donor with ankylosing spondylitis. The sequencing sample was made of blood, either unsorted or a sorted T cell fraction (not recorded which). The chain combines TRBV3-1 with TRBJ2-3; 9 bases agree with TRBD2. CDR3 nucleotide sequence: TGTGCCAGCGCCTGGCTAGCGGGATCGGATACGCAGTATTTT. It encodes CASAWLAGSDTQYF.